This section outlines one TCR beta chain sequence together with its context. Per the authors' pipeline: Quantification of nucleated cells was approximated via reference gene primer amplification. Produced via immunoSEQ multiplex PCR; TCRdb's table is partial and in-frame only. From that table come the V and J calls and clone size; the DNA was used to work out D and trimming. The sample records roughly 81,000 clones, about nine tenths being singletons. The entry originates in a study of blood T cell repertoires in COVID-19. Overall study context: Samples taken during acute and convalescent COVID-19 were collected in the United States, Italy and Spain. The cDNA or gDNA used as material had been derived from T cells, B-cell-depleted T cells, or PBMCs.

This CDR3 comprises 14 residues. The sequenced material came from peripheral blood. The TCR comes from a woman in her 50s in a cohort sampled during active COVID-19. This chain joins TRBV7-5 and TRBJ2-1; TRBD2 reflects the table's D call only, with no check against the DNA. TRBV7-5 is an annotated pseudogene. This CDR3 is CAKDSGGAYNEQFF. DNA for the CDR3: TGTGCCAAAGATAGCGGGGGGGCCTACAATGAGCAGTTCTTC.